This is a list of T cell receptor beta chains from one sample in a study of T cell responses to AZD1222 COVID-19 vaccine. Sequencing was performed with immunoSEQ multiplex PCR; in TCRdb, only in-frame clones are kept and a portion is missing. The profile shows 110,000 or so clones, 86% of them singletons. The source was peripheral blood, collected 28 days after the second AZD1222 dose. The receptors derive from an adult who received the AZD1222 COVID-19 vaccine. The CDR3 runs from the conserved cysteine through the conserved F or W. The D gene is left open where the match is weak. Where a row states a size, it is once, few, many or the class of an expanded clone; other rows omit it.

j_call d_call clone_size v_call cdr3_aa cdr3_nt
TRBJ2-3 TRBD2 - TRBV4-3 CASSHISGTSEQNDTQYF TGCGCCAGCAGCCATATCTCCGGGACTAGCGAACAAAACGATACGCAGTATTTT
TRBJ2-4 - - TRBV7-8 CASSPLGGAGNIQYF TGTGCCAGCAGCCCGCTTGGGGGCGCAGGAAACATTCAGTACTTC
TRBJ2-2 - - TRBV5-1 CASSLAPGDENTGELFF TGCGCCAGCAGCTTGGCGCCGGGAGACGAAAACACCGGGGAGCTGTTTTTT
TRBJ2-5 TRBD2 once TRBV7-2 CASTLTSGGAETQYF TGTGCCAGCACCTTGACTAGCGGGGGGGCCGAGACCCAGTACTTC
TRBJ2-1 TRBD2 few TRBV6-6 CASSRTSEDNEQFF TGTGCCAGCAGCAGGACTAGCGAGGACAATGAGCAGTTCTTC
TRBJ2-3 - - TRBV7-3 CASSFRDFTDTQYF TGTGCCAGCAGCTTCCGGGACTTCACAGATACGCAGTATTTT
TRBJ2-7 - - TRBV3-1/TRBV3-2 CASSYQRSVSNEQYF TGTGCCAGCAGCTACCAACGTAGCGTTTCGAACGAGCAGTACTTC
TRBJ2-7 - - TRBV12-2 CASRLRLDTASYEQYF TGTGCAAGTCGCCTCAGGCTGGACACTGCCTCCTACGAGCAGTACTTC
TRBJ2-7 TRBD2 once TRBV14 CASSPLGGSNYEQYF TGTGCCAGCAGCCCCTTGGGCGGGAGCAACTACGAGCAGTACTTC
TRBJ1-6 TRBD1 - TRBV28 CASSKGQGRSSSYNSPLHF TGTGCCAGCAGTAAGGGACAGGGGAGATCGAGCTCCTATAATTCACCCCTCCACTTT
TRBJ2-2 - - TRBV24-1 CATSDPSTSTGTGELFF TGTGCCACCAGTGACCCCTCCACTAGCACGGGCACCGGGGAGCTGTTTTTT
TRBJ1-2 - - TRBV5-6 CASSLARVSYGYTF TGTGCCAGCAGCTTGGCGAGGGTATCCTATGGCTACACCTTC
TRBJ1-1 - once TRBV6-2/TRBV6-3 CASSYVGADTEAFF TGTGCCAGCAGTTACGTGGGGGCAGATACTGAAGCTTTCTTT
TRBJ2-5 - - TRBV28 CASSSGIGETQYF TGTGCCAGCAGTTCCGGGATTGGAGAGACCCAGTACTTC
TRBJ2-2 TRBD2 - TRBV24-1 CATRGSGTSTGELFF TGTGCCACCAGGGGTAGCGGGACGTCGACCGGGGAGCTGTTTTTT
TRBJ2-3 - - TRBV19 CASSSRGTDTQYF TGTGCCAGTAGTAGCAGGGGCACAGATACGCAGTATTTT
TRBJ1-2 - - TRBV5-8 CASSLGQVYGYTF TGTGCCAGCAGCTTGGGGCAGGTCTATGGCTACACCTTC
TRBJ1-2 TRBD1 - TRBV4-2 CASSQDRGTGGRRGNGYTF TGTGCCAGCAGCCAAGATAGAGGGACAGGGGGCCGGAGGGGGAATGGCTACACCTTC
TRBJ1-5 - - TRBV19 CASSSLGRGNQPQHF TGTGCCAGTAGTTCCCTGGGGAGGGGGAATCAGCCCCAGCATTTT
TRBJ1-1 - - TRBV5-8 CASSLVGGSMNTEAFF TGTGCCAGCAGCTTGGTGGGGGGGTCCATGAACACTGAAGCTTTCTTT
TRBJ2-3 TRBD2 few TRBV6-4 CASSESLAGGSDTQYF TGTGCCAGCAGTGAAAGTCTAGCGGGGGGTTCAGATACGCAGTATTTT
TRBJ1-4 TRBD1 - TRBV27 CASSSLGTGQKLFF TGTGCCAGCAGTTCCCTAGGGACAGGGCAAAAACTGTTTTTT
TRBJ2-6 TRBD1 few TRBV7-9 CASSPRDRGFSGANVLTF TGTGCCAGCAGCCCCCGGGACAGGGGGTTTTCTGGGGCCAACGTCCTGACTTTC
TRBJ2-7 TRBD2 - TRBV5-1 CASSFTSGTSSYEQYF TGCGCCAGCAGCTTTACTAGCGGGACCAGCTCCTACGAGCAGTACTTC
TRBJ1-2 - - TRBV10-1 CASSEAERGNYGYTF TGCGCCAGCAGTGAGGCGGAACGGGGTAACTATGGCTACACCTTC
TRBJ2-2 TRBD2 - TRBV5-1 CASSLAIAGGPGTGELFF TGCGCCAGCAGCTTGGCGATAGCGGGAGGGCCGGGCACCGGGGAGCTGTTTTTT
TRBJ1-3 - - TRBV5-1 CASSPRESGNTIYF TGCGCCAGCAGCCCCAGGGAATCTGGAAACACCATATATTTT
TRBJ1-5 - - TRBV19 CASSIHNKNQPQHF TGTGCCAGTAGTATACACAACAAGAATCAGCCCCAGCATTTT
TRBJ1-2 - few TRBV5-1 CASSLTGNHGYTF TGCGCCAGCAGCTTAACAGGCAATCACGGCTACACCTTC
TRBJ1-2 - - TRBV6-1 CASSERQRYGYTF TGTGCCAGCAGTGAACGACAGCGCTATGGCTACACCTTC
TRBJ1-1 - once TRBV6-4 CASSLAWGTEAFF TGTGCCAGCAGTCTAGCGTGGGGGACTGAAGCTTTCTTT
TRBJ2-2 - - TRBV9 CASSSNLQTGQGELFF TGTGCCAGCAGCTCCAACCTTCAGACGGGCCAAGGGGAGCTGTTTTTT
TRBJ1-2 - once TRBV7-2 CASSLGWAFGYTF TGTGCCAGCAGCCTCGGATGGGCTTTTGGCTACACCTTC
TRBJ2-5 - - TRBV20-1 CSASLAGGAETQYF TGCAGTGCTAGTTTGGCCGGGGGCGCGGAGACCCAGTACTTC
TRBJ2-7 TRBD2 - TRBV28 CASSPHLAGNSYEQYF TGTGCCAGCAGTCCCCACCTAGCGGGGAACTCCTACGAGCAGTACTTC
TRBJ2-3 TRBD2 - TRBV29-1 CSVDPGAGGDTQYF TGCAGCGTTGACCCGGGGGCGGGGGGAGATACGCAGTATTTT
TRBJ2-1 TRBD2 - TRBV9 CASSVMTSGRGYNEQFF TGTGCCAGCAGCGTAATGACTAGCGGGAGGGGTTACAATGAGCAGTTCTTC
TRBJ2-3 - - TRBV3-1/TRBV3-2 CASSPTQTTDTQYF TGTGCCAGCAGCCCCACTCAGACTACAGATACGCAGTATTTT
TRBJ2-2 - - TRBV11-2 CASSLYSTGLTGELFF TGTGCCAGCAGCTTGTATTCCACAGGGCTGACCGGGGAGCTGTTTTTT
TRBJ2-5 TRBD1 - TRBV11-1 CASSLEGTDKRPQYF TGTGCCAGCAGCTTAGAAGGGACAGATAAGAGACCCCAGTACTTC
TRBJ2-7 - - TRBV14 CASSQGLGQGKLAGTYEQYF TGTGCCAGCAGCCAAGGGCTTGGACAGGGGAAACTAGCGGGGACCTACGAGCAGTACTTC
TRBJ2-3 TRBD2 - TRBV30 CAWNSGRPNTDTQYF TGTGCCTGGAATAGCGGGAGGCCCAACACAGATACGCAGTATTTT
TRBJ2-6 - - TRBV4-1 CASSQEVTGAGANVLTF TGCGCCAGCAGCCAAGAGGTGACAGGAGCTGGGGCCAACGTCCTGACTTTC
TRBJ2-1 TRBD2 - TRBV25-1 CASKTSGRNNEQFF TGTGCCAGTAAAACTAGCGGGAGGAACAATGAGCAGTTCTTC
TRBJ1-3 TRBD1 - TRBV24-1 CATSDGGQPSGNTIYF TGTGCCACCAGTGATGGGGGACAGCCGTCTGGAAACACCATATATTTT
TRBJ1-3 - - TRBV6-6 CASSYSRADSGNTIYF TGTGCCAGCAGTTACTCGAGGGCCGACTCTGGAAACACCATATATTTT
TRBJ2-5 - - TRBV19 CASSIRGQETQYF TGTGCCAGTAGTATACGGGGCCAAGAGACCCAGTACTTC
TRBJ2-1 TRBD2 - TRBV7-8 CASSLRGGNYNEQFF TGTGCCAGCAGCTTACGGGGGGGCAACTACAATGAGCAGTTCTTC
TRBJ2-6 - - TRBV11-2 CASSRGGILYFSGANVLTF TGTGCCAGCAGCAGGGGGGGGATTCTATATTTCTCTGGGGCCAACGTCCTGACTTTC
TRBJ2-6 TRBD1 few TRBV18 CASSPINRGSGANVLTF TGTGCCAGCTCACCAATCAACAGGGGTTCTGGGGCCAACGTCCTGACTTTC
TRBJ1-1 - - TRBV4-1 CASSQDAGGEAFF TGCGCCAGCAGCCAAGACGCGGGCGGCGAAGCTTTCTTT
TRBJ2-7 - - TRBV7-8 CASSSRPYEQYF TGTGCCAGCAGCTCTAGACCGTACGAGCAGTACTTC